The 30 T cell receptor beta chains in this list originate from one sample, sequenced in a study of blood T cells in healthy people across ages. PCR was performed a second time for about 7 to 12 cycles using a sample-barcoded 5' primer and a J-beta primer mix. TCRdb itself ran the 5' RACE reads through MiXCR, one entry per CDR3 protein. Among around 1,000,000 distinct CDR3 sequences listed, roughly 24% were seen once. The same specimen was also included in a second study, on T cells of mothers and their children.

Sequencing was performed on blood. These receptors originate from a girl aged 2 to 9 in good health.

This clonotype was seen a few times. This chain connects TRBV29-1 to TRBJ2-1, with D possibly being TRBD1 (5 bases). CDR1 is SQVTM, CDR2 ANQGSEA, per germline. The CDR3 consists of 16 residues. The germline V and J ends were trimmed by 0 bases and 0 bases, with 12 bases remaining between them. CDR3 residues: CSVEDQGFSSYNEQFF. The CDR3 nucleotides read TGCAGCGTTGAAGATCAGGGCTTCAGCTCCTACAATGAGCAGTTCTTC.

This clonotype has only a few counts. At one end, the junction sequence differs from germline, possibly due to a read error. V usage is TRBV7-7 and J usage is TRBJ2-5; the D is unclear. The CDR3 sequence is 13 residues long. CDR1 and CDR2 (germline): SSHAT, FNYEAQ (reference sequence). The CDR3 region has the DNA TGTGCTAGCAGCTTAGAAGTCCCGGGGACCCAGTACTTC. It yields the protein CASSLEVPGTQYF.

The table lists this clonotype with a few counts. The chain joins TRBV20-1 to TRBJ1-3; D remains unclear. Trimming removed 7 bases at V and 4 bases at J, with 17 bases between. The germline V gene encodes CDR1 DFQATT and CDR2 SNEGSKA (reference sequence). The length of the CDR3 is 14 residues. The CDR3 DNA sequence: TGCAGTGTGAAAGAGTTGGCCAACGGAAACACCATATATTTT. This gives the protein CSVKELANGNTIYF.

This clonotype was seen only a few times. The chain employs TRBV7-9 and TRBJ2-5; TRBD1 is a possible D gene (6 bases). The end of the DNA is better explained by TRBJ2-7, so the J call may be wrong. The germline V gene has CDR1 SEHNR and CDR2 FQNEAQ (reference sequence). This CDR3 is built from 16 residues. The CDR3 DNA reads as TGTGCCAGCAGCACATCTCCGGGACACATACTCTACGAGCAGTACTTC. It is translated as CASSTSPGHILYEQYF.

The J gene is TRBJ2-3, the V gene TRBV5-1; 9 nucleotides line up with TRBD2. The CDR3 consists of 14 residues. Germline V CDR1 and CDR2: SGHRS, YFSETQ. V dropped 5 bases and J dropped 2; count of bases not matched to a gene: 3. CDR3 amino acids: CASSERGDTDTQYF. The CDR3 nucleotides read TGCGCCAGCAGTGAGCGGGGGGACACAGATACGCAGTATTTT.

This chain connects TRBV9 to TRBJ2-3, with D uncertain. The length of the CDR3 is 13 residues. Germline V CDR1 and CDR2: SGDLS, YYNGEE. V shed 3 bases and J shed 2 bases, with 7 bases lying between them. The chain's CDR3 is CASSAENTDTQYF. The CDR3 bases are TGTGCCAGCAGCGCTGAGAACACAGATACGCAGTATTTT.

The rearrangement joins TRBV20-1 to TRBJ1-5; D is possibly TRBD1 (6 bases). Trimming took off 6 bases at V and 5 bases at J, with 17 bases between the two ends. Germline CDR1 reads DFQATT; CDR2 reads SNEGSKA (reference sequence). This CDR3 is built from 14 residues. The CDR3 DNA sequence: TGCAGTGCCCTCCCGGGGGGCCGTGATCAGCCCCAGCATTTT. Translation: CSALPGGRDQPQHF.

The chain is built from TRBV7-8 and TRBJ1-1; D uncertain. Germline V CDR1 and CDR2: SGHVS, FQNEAQ. The CDR3 is 13 residues long. The V and J ends lost 4 bases and 5 bases respectively, with 11 bases between them. The DNA of the CDR3 is TGTGCCAGCAGCTCCCACTCGACAACTGAAGCTTTCTTT. Protein product: CASSSHSTTEAFF.

This clonotype was observed a handful of times. CDR3 sequence: CATGLRKVGEQYF. The CDR3 DNA reads as TGTGCCACCGGATTGCGTAAGGTGGGAGAGCAGTACTTC. The chain recombines TRBV15 with TRBJ2-7; D unresolved. Trimming took off 8 bases at V and 7 bases at J, with 18 bases between the two ends. This CDR3 comprises 13 residues. Germline CDR1 and CDR2: LNHNV and YYDKDF (reference sequence).

In its sample, this clonotype was seen many times. The rearrangement links TRBV29-1 to TRBJ2-7, with 8 positions matching TRBD1. V shed 6 bases, J shed 3 bases, and the junction held 7 bases outside the gene matches. CDR1 and CDR2 from the germline V gene are SQVTM and ANQGSEA. The CDR3 runs to 13 residues. CDR3 sequence: CSVLTGEGYEQYF. As DNA, the CDR3 is TGCAGCGTATTGACAGGGGAAGGCTACGAGCAGTACTTC.

This clonotype has more than one count but fewer than ten. V usage is TRBV5-5 and J usage is TRBJ1-1; D unclear. The CDR3 covers 14 residues. Per the germline V gene, CDR1 is SGHKS and CDR2 is YYEKEE (reference sequence). V shed 4 bases and J shed 0 bases, with 10 bases lying between them. CDR3 nucleotides: TGTGCCAGCAGCGCCCAATTTATGAACACTGAAGCTTTCTTT. It encodes CASSAQFMNTEAFF.

The gene calls are TRBV4-2 and TRBJ2-5; 7 nucleotides agree with TRBD2. The CDR3 sequence is 15 residues long. Germline CDR1 reads LGHNA; CDR2 reads YNFKEQ. Trimming cost V 4 bases and J 5 bases; bases outside gene matches: 10. The DNA for the CDR3 is TGTGCCAGCAGCCCCACGGGCGGGAGAGGGGAGACCCAGTACTTC. Translating it yields CASSPTGGRGETQYF.

The V call is TRBV7-9, the J call TRBJ2-1; TRBD2 matches at 7 bases. The ends lost 0 bases at V and 14 bases at J; junction bases unmatched: 4. The germline V gene encodes CDR1 SEHNR and CDR2 FQNEAQ (reference sequence). CDR3 length: 12 amino acids. CDR3 protein: CASSLARGSEFF. CDR3 nucleotides: TGTGCCAGCAGCTTAGCGCGGGGGAGCGAGTTCTTC.

The rearrangement joins TRBV19 to TRBJ1-1, with 8 bases matching TRBD1. The CDR3 consists of 13 residues. CDR1 and CDR2 (germline): LNHDA, SQIVND (reference sequence). The junction had 8 bases not matched to a gene; V was cut back by 3 bases and J by 11 bases. This CDR3 reads CASSIGQGQRAFF. CDR3 DNA sequence: TGTGCCAGTAGTATCGGACAGGGACAACGGGCTTTCTTT.

The J gene is TRBJ2-3, the V gene TRBV7-9, with 11 bases aligning to TRBD2. There are 19 residues in the CDR3. With V trimmed by 8 bases and J by 2 bases, 18 bases remained unmatched. Germline V CDR1 and CDR2: SEHNR, FQNEAQ (reference sequence). For the CDR3, the DNA is TGTGCCAGCGGCCCCCCCTCCCCATTACTAGCGGGGGTCACAGATACGCAGTATTTT. Protein sequence: CASGPPSPLLAGVTDTQYF.

In its sample, this clonotype was seen a few times. This chain uses TRBV16 with TRBJ1-1; D might be TRBD1 (5 bases). The CDR3 extends over 14 amino acids. CDR1 and CDR2 from the germline V gene are KGHSY and FQNENV. Between the trimmed V and J ends, which lost 1 base and 6 bases, there was a span of 12 bases. CDR3 nucleotides: TGTGCCAGCAGCCAATATGGACACCTGCCTGAAGCTTTCTTT. Translation: CASSQYGHLPEAFF.

This clonotype has a single count. The rearrangement uses TRBV29-1 and TRBJ2-5; D may be TRBD2 (5 bases). Germline V lookup: CDR1 SQVTM, CDR2 ANQGSEA. The CDR3 has 16 residues. V was pared by 0 bases and J by 1 base, with 15 bases between. CDR3 sequence: CSVEDLMGSRQETQYF. CDR3 sequence (DNA): TGCAGCGTTGAAGATCTAATGGGGAGCCGCCAAGAGACCCAGTACTTC.

V usage is TRBV9 and J usage is TRBJ2-7; the D gene is possibly TRBD2 (5 bases). V lost 2 bases to trimming and J lost 3 bases, with 12 bases between them. The CDR3 spans 14 residues. CDR1 and CDR2 (germline): SGDLS, YYNGEE. CDR3: CASSVLSEGYEQYF. The CDR3 coding sequence is TGTGCCAGCAGCGTGCTCAGCGAGGGCTACGAGCAGTACTTC.

CDR3 region: CSARDSTRETQYF. Written as DNA, the CDR3 is TGCAGTGCACGGGATTCTACTCGGGAGACCCAGTACTTC. The chain couples TRBV20-1 to TRBJ2-5; weak D call: TRBD2 (5 bases). The CDR3 extends over 13 amino acids. The germline gives CDR1 DFQATT, CDR2 SNEGSKA (reference sequence). Trimming cost V 6 bases and J 5 bases, with 16 bases left between them.

This chain uses TRBV9 with TRBJ1-2; 7 bases are a match to TRBD1. The CDR3 is 13 residues long. Per germline, CDR1 SGDLS and CDR2 YYNGEE. V gave up 2 bases and J gave up 8 bases; unmatched junction bases: 6. For the CDR3, the DNA is TGTGCCAGCAGCGTTTCGACAGGGAACGGCTACACCTTC. Its protein is CASSVSTGNGYTF. Full variable domain (missing parts from reference TRBV9 and TRBJ1-2): DSGVTQTPKHLITATGQRVTLRCSPRSGDLSVYWYQQSLDQGLQFLIQYYNGEERAKGNILERFSAQQFPDLHSELNLSSLELGDSALYFCASSVSTGNGYTFGSGTRLTVV.

This chain uses TRBV4-1 with TRBJ2-1; D might be TRBD2 (5 bases). The CDR3 consists of 17 residues. Germline-derived CDR1 and CDR2 are MGHRA and YSYEKL. With 2 bases removed from V and 7 bases from J, the gap between germline ends came to 21 bases. CDR3: CASSQQRESAVINEQFF. The CDR3 nucleotides read TGCGCCAGCAGCCAACAACGGGAATCGGCCGTAATTAATGAGCAGTTCTTC.

The table lists this clonotype with a few counts. The chain carries TRBV7-9 and TRBJ1-1; D remains ambiguous. Trimming took off 6 bases at V and 7 bases at J, with 12 bases between the two ends. CDR3 length: 12 amino acids. Germline V gene lookup returns CDR1 SEHNR and CDR2 FQNEAQ (reference sequence). This chain's CDR3 is CASRDQTNEAFF. The CDR3 DNA is TGTGCCAGCAGAGACCAGACGAATGAAGCTTTCTTT.

The chain has TRBV2 and TRBJ1-1; D ambiguous. Per the germline V gene, CDR1 is SNHLY and CDR2 is FYNNEI. V lost 11 bases and J lost 4, with 23 bases in between. The CDR3 spans 15 residues. CDR3 amino acids: CAHLAAVGSSTEAFF. DNA of the CDR3: TGTGCCCATCTAGCGGCAGTGGGGAGCAGCACTGAAGCTTTCTTT.

V usage is TRBV21-1 and J usage is TRBJ2-3; TRBD2, as called in the table, went unchecked against the DNA. TRBV21-1 is a pseudogene locus. The CDR3 contains 17 residues. The CDR3 loop is CASSPLRGLAGPSEQYF. The CDR3, as DNA: TGTGCCAGCAGCCCTTTGAGGGGACTAGCGGGTCCTAGTGAGCAGTATTTT.

The J gene is TRBJ2-2, the V gene TRBV12-3 or TRBV12-4; D is undetermined. This CDR3 has 11 amino acids. Between the trimmed V and J ends, which lost 10 bases and 2 bases, there was a span of 5 bases. The CDR3 spells CATANTGELFF. For the CDR3, the DNA is TGTGCCACAGCAAACACCGGGGAGCTGTTTTTT.

This clonotype was found once. The conserved final phenylalanine or tryptophan is absent from the CDR3, which likely points to a read error. The rearrangement joins TRBV7-2 to TRBJ1-3, with D unresolved. This CDR3 contains 14 residues. V was shortened by 4 bases and J by 2 bases, with 9 bases between the two germline ends. Germline assignment: CDR1 SGHTA and CDR2 FQGNSA. CDR3 region: CASSSTLTGNTIYL. The CDR3 bases are TGTGCCAGCAGCTCGACCCTTACTGGAAACACCATATATCTT.

This clonotype showed up just a few times. This likely comes from a read error, as the CDR3 has no conserved phenylalanine or tryptophan at its end. J is TRBJ1-1 and V is TRBV24-1; a possible D gene is TRBD1 (5 bases). CDR1 KGHDR and CDR2 SFDVKD come from the germline V gene. Trimming cost V 2 bases and J 10 bases, with 13 bases left between them. The CDR3 consists of 13 residues. For the CDR3, the DNA is TGTGCCACCAGTGATTCCGGAGCTGGGGGAGCTTTCCTT. It translates to CATSDSGAGGAFL.

This clonotype was observed a few times. This likely comes from a read error, as the CDR3 has no conserved phenylalanine or tryptophan at its end. The CDR3 is CASSPDYDYGYTL. The CDR3, as DNA: TGTGCCAGCAGCCCCGATTATGACTATGGCTACACCCTC. The J gene is TRBJ1-2, the V gene TRBV7-9; D unclear. The CDR3 runs 13 residues. V gave up 5 bases and J gave up 3 bases, with 10 bases separating them. Per the germline V gene, CDR1 is SEHNR and CDR2 is FQNEAQ (reference sequence).

Remarks on this clonotype: The junction shows a germline mismatch at one end, possibly a read error. The V call is TRBV14, the J call TRBJ2-6; D might be TRBD1 (5 bases). CDR3 length: 19 amino acids. In germline, CDR1 is SGHDN, CDR2 FVKESK. This CDR3 reads CASSQDLFSIGSGASVLTF. The DNA of the CDR3 is TGTGCCAGCAGCCAAGATCTATTCTCTATCGGGTCTGGGGCCAGCGTCCTGACTTTC.

This clonotype was seen a handful of times. The junction shows a germline mismatch at one end, possibly a read error. This chain joins TRBV29-1 and TRBJ2-5; unclear D gene. The CDR3 is 14 amino acids. Germline CDR1 is SQVTM and CDR2 is ANQGSEA. CDR3 sequence (DNA): TGCAGCGTTGAAGTTGGAAGTCAACAAGAGACCCAGCACTTC. Translating gives CSVEVGSQQETQHF.